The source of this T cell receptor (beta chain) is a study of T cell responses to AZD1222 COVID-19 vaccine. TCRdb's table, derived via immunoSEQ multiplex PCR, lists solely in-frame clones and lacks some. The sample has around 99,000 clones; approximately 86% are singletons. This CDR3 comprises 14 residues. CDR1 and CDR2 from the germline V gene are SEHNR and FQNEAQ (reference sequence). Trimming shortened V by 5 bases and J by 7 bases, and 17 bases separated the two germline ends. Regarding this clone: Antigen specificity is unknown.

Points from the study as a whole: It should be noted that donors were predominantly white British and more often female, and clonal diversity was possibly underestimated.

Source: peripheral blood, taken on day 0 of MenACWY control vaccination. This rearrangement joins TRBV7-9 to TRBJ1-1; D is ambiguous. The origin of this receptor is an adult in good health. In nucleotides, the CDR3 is TGTGCCAGCAGCCGAGATGGAGGGCTACATGAAGCTTTCTTT. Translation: CASSRDGGLHEAFF. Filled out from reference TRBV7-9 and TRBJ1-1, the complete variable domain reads DTGVSQNPRHKITKRGQNVTFRCDPISEHNRLYWYRQTLGQGPEFLTYFQNEAQLEKSRLLSDRFSAERPKGSFSTLEIQRTEQGDSAMYLCASSRDGGLHEAFFGQGTRLTVV.